This is a list of T cell receptor beta chains from one sample in a study of shared clonotypes between healthy human individuals. Sequencing was performed with immunoSEQ multiplex PCR; in TCRdb, only in-frame clones are kept and a portion is missing. This table holds some 1,600,000 clones, 95% to 99% found once. Sequenced input: naive CD4+ T cells sorted from blood. The receptors derive from a young man in good health. The CDR3 runs from the conserved cysteine through the conserved F or W. Each record gives: V gene, clone size, J gene, D gene, CDR3 DNA, CDR3 protein. D genes are given only for firm matches. Clone size is shown for a subset of rows, as once, few, many or a class of expanded clone.

V gene: TRBV5-1; clone size: .; J gene: TRBJ2-7; D gene: TRBD1; CDR3 DNA: TGCGCCAGCAGCCGCAACCGGGACAGGTCCTACGAGCAGTACTTC; CDR3 protein: CASSRNRDRSYEQYF
V gene: TRBV28; clone size: once; J gene: TRBJ2-3; D gene: .; CDR3 DNA: TGTGCCAGCAGTTTCCCTAAAGGGGGGAGCGGCACAGATACGCAGTATTTT; CDR3 protein: CASSFPKGGSGTDTQYF
V gene: TRBV7-9; clone size: .; J gene: TRBJ2-2; D gene: .; CDR3 DNA: TGTGCCAGCAGCTTAGCCTCCTCTTGGGAGCTGTTTTTT; CDR3 protein: CASSLASSWELFF
V gene: TRBV18; clone size: .; J gene: TRBJ2-1; D gene: TRBD1; CDR3 DNA: TGTGCCAGCTCACCAGAACAGGGGTACGGCAATGAGCAGTTCTTC; CDR3 protein: CASSPEQGYGNEQFF
V gene: TRBV29-1; clone size: .; J gene: TRBJ1-3; D gene: .; CDR3 DNA: TGCAGCGTTGAACGGGGAAACACCATATATTTT; CDR3 protein: CSVERGNTIYF
V gene: TRBV10-3; clone size: .; J gene: TRBJ2-1; D gene: TRBD2; CDR3 DNA: TGTGCTTCCAGTGGTGCTAGCGGAAGCTCCTACAATGAGCAGTTCTTC; CDR3 protein: CASSGASGSSYNEQFF
V gene: TRBV6-5; clone size: .; J gene: TRBJ2-5; D gene: .; CDR3 DNA: TGTGCCAGCAGAGTGGGAGGCCCCCAAGAGACCCAGTACTTC; CDR3 protein: CASRVGGPQETQYF
V gene: TRBV30; clone size: .; J gene: TRBJ2-7; D gene: TRBD1; CDR3 DNA: TGTGCCTGGAGGGGAGGACAGGGGATGGACGAGCAGTACTTC; CDR3 protein: CAWRGGQGMDEQYF
V gene: TRBV2; clone size: once; J gene: TRBJ2-7; D gene: .; CDR3 DNA: TGTGCCAGCAGTCCAGCAGGGGCTGGCGAGCAGTACTTC; CDR3 protein: CASSPAGAGEQYF
V gene: TRBV2; clone size: .; J gene: TRBJ2-1; D gene: TRBD2; CDR3 DNA: TGTGCCAGCCGTCCAAGGACTAGCATGACCAATGAGCAGTTCTTC; CDR3 protein: CASRPRTSMTNEQFF
V gene: TRBV30; clone size: .; J gene: TRBJ2-1; D gene: .; CDR3 DNA: TGTGCCTGGAGTGTACCTGGGACCCCAGGTAGGAATGAGCAGTTCTTC; CDR3 protein: CAWSVPGTPGRNEQFF
V gene: TRBV18; clone size: .; J gene: TRBJ2-1; D gene: .; CDR3 DNA: TGTGCCAGCTCGCCCGGGATCCTTCCTTACAATGAGCAGTTCTTC; CDR3 protein: CASSPGILPYNEQFF
V gene: TRBV18; clone size: .; J gene: TRBJ2-4; D gene: .; CDR3 DNA: TGTGCCAGCTCACCGAGGCAGGTCGGAGGGTATCTATCCAAAAACATTCAGTACTTC; CDR3 protein: CASSPRQVGGYLSKNIQYF
V gene: TRBV2; clone size: .; J gene: TRBJ1-2; D gene: TRBD1; CDR3 DNA: TGTGCCAGCAGGCAAGGGACAGGGGTGGGCTATGGCTACACCTTC; CDR3 protein: CASRQGTGVGYGYTF
V gene: TRBV21-1; clone size: .; J gene: TRBJ2-7; D gene: .; CDR3 DNA: TGTGCCAGCAGCAAACCCCTCCGGCTGTTCGAGCAGTACTTC; CDR3 protein: CASSKPLRLFEQYF
V gene: TRBV7-6; clone size: .; J gene: TRBJ2-3; D gene: TRBD1; CDR3 DNA: TGTGCCAGCAGCCTCAGTCCCGACAGGGTCTCCACAGATACGCAGTATTTT; CDR3 protein: CASSLSPDRVSTDTQYF
V gene: TRBV5-1; clone size: .; J gene: TRBJ2-7; D gene: TRBD2; CDR3 DNA: TGCGCCAGCAGTTCTCTTGGGACTAGCGGGTTTCTGCAGTACTTC; CDR3 protein: CASSSLGTSGFLQYF
V gene: TRBV19; clone size: .; J gene: TRBJ1-2; D gene: .; CDR3 DNA: TGTGCCAGTAGTATAGATGGCCAGGACTATGGCTACACCTTC; CDR3 protein: CASSIDGQDYGYTF
V gene: TRBV5-5; clone size: .; J gene: TRBJ2-3; D gene: .; CDR3 DNA: TGTGCCAGCGGAGAGGATACGCAGTATTTT; CDR3 protein: CASGEDTQYF
V gene: TRBV7-9; clone size: .; J gene: TRBJ1-1; D gene: .; CDR3 DNA: TGTGCCAGCAGCTTATCACAGGGCTTGGCTGAAGCTTTCTTT; CDR3 protein: CASSLSQGLAEAFF
V gene: TRBV4-3; clone size: .; J gene: TRBJ2-7; D gene: .; CDR3 DNA: TGCGCCAGCAGCCAAGATCGGTCGGGTAGAAGGAACGAGCAGTACTTC; CDR3 protein: CASSQDRSGRRNEQYF
V gene: TRBV7-2; clone size: .; J gene: TRBJ2-1; D gene: TRBD1; CDR3 DNA: TGTGCCAGCAGCTTAGCAAGGACAGGGTCATACAATGAGCAGTTCTTC; CDR3 protein: CASSLARTGSYNEQFF
V gene: TRBV6-5; clone size: .; J gene: TRBJ2-7; D gene: .; CDR3 DNA: TGTGCCAGCACCGCCCGGGACCAGGGCTACGAGCAGTACTTC; CDR3 protein: CASTARDQGYEQYF
V gene: TRBV29-1; clone size: .; J gene: TRBJ2-7; D gene: .; CDR3 DNA: TGCAGCGTTGGGGGGCGGGAGTCCCCCTACGAGCAGTACTTC; CDR3 protein: CSVGGRESPYEQYF
V gene: TRBV19; clone size: .; J gene: TRBJ2-3; D gene: .; CDR3 DNA: TGTGCCAGTAGTCCAGGTACCATCACAGATACGCAGTATTTT; CDR3 protein: CASSPGTITDTQYF
V gene: TRBV21-1; clone size: .; J gene: TRBJ2-2; D gene: .; CDR3 DNA: TGTGCTGTGGGGAGCGCGAACACCGGGGAGCTGTTTTTT; CDR3 protein: CAVGSANTGELFF
V gene: TRBV5-1; clone size: .; J gene: TRBJ2-7; D gene: TRBD1; CDR3 DNA: TGCGCCAGCAGCGCTATAACAGGGGGTATGTCCGAGCAGTACTTC; CDR3 protein: CASSAITGGMSEQYF
V gene: TRBV5-1; clone size: .; J gene: TRBJ1-1; D gene: .; CDR3 DNA: TGCGCCAGCAGCTTGGCGGGTTCTCGAAGGAACACTGAAGCTTTCTTT; CDR3 protein: CASSLAGSRRNTEAFF
V gene: TRBV5-1; clone size: once; J gene: TRBJ1-1; D gene: .; CDR3 DNA: TGCGCCAGCAGCTTGGCTAACCCCGGATTGAACACTGAAGCTTTCTTT; CDR3 protein: CASSLANPGLNTEAFF
V gene: TRBV7-2; clone size: .; J gene: TRBJ1-5; D gene: .; CDR3 DNA: TGTGCCAGCAGCTTAGTGACAGGACTTTGGCCCCAGCATTTT; CDR3 protein: CASSLVTGLWPQHF
V gene: TRBV5-6; clone size: once; J gene: TRBJ2-1; D gene: .; CDR3 DNA: TGTGCCAGCAGCTTGGCCCCGACAGGCAATGAGCAGTTCTTC; CDR3 protein: CASSLAPTGNEQFF
V gene: TRBV4-3; clone size: .; J gene: TRBJ2-7; D gene: .; CDR3 DNA: TGCGCCAGCAGCCAAGTTGGCCTACAGGTTTACGAGCAGTACTTC; CDR3 protein: CASSQVGLQVYEQYF
V gene: TRBV29-1; clone size: .; J gene: TRBJ2-7; D gene: TRBD1; CDR3 DNA: TGCAGCGGTGGACAGGCCTACGAGCAGTACTTC; CDR3 protein: CSGGQAYEQYF
V gene: TRBV6-1; clone size: .; J gene: TRBJ2-7; D gene: .; CDR3 DNA: TGTGCGGGGGGCAGGGGCCCCTTGGAGCAGTACTTC; CDR3 protein: CAGGRGPLEQYF
V gene: TRBV2; clone size: .; J gene: TRBJ1-3; D gene: .; CDR3 DNA: TGTGCCAGCAGTGGAGGGTTTTCTGGAAACACCATATATTTT; CDR3 protein: CASSGGFSGNTIYF
V gene: TRBV2; clone size: .; J gene: TRBJ2-5; D gene: TRBD2; CDR3 DNA: TGTGCCAGCAGTCCCTTGGCAGGGCGGGAGCAAAAAGAGACCCAGTACTTC; CDR3 protein: CASSPLAGREQKETQYF
V gene: TRBV5-1; clone size: .; J gene: TRBJ2-7; D gene: TRBD2; CDR3 DNA: TGCGCCAGCAGCCTATTTCCCAAAGCGGGAGGATCCTACTACGAGCAGTACTTC; CDR3 protein: CASSLFPKAGGSYYEQYF
V gene: TRBV29-1; clone size: .; J gene: TRBJ2-4; D gene: TRBD2; CDR3 DNA: TGCAGCGTTGGTTGGACTAGCTATGGAGCCAAAAACATTCAGTACTTC; CDR3 protein: CSVGWTSYGAKNIQYF
V gene: TRBV5-4; clone size: .; J gene: TRBJ2-7; D gene: TRBD2; CDR3 DNA: TGTGCCAGCAGCCCGAAAGCGGGAGGCTACGAGCAGTACTTC; CDR3 protein: CASSPKAGGYEQYF
V gene: TRBV7-7; clone size: .; J gene: TRBJ2-1; D gene: .; CDR3 DNA: TGTGCTAGCAGCTTAGGAGGCAAGAGCTCCTACAATGAGCAGTTCTTC; CDR3 protein: CASSLGGKSSYNEQFF
V gene: TRBV4-3; clone size: .; J gene: TRBJ2-4; D gene: .; CDR3 DNA: TGCGCCAGCAGCCAAGTTGGGGGCTCCAAAAACATTCAGTACTTC; CDR3 protein: CASSQVGGSKNIQYF
V gene: TRBV30; clone size: .; J gene: TRBJ2-3; D gene: .; CDR3 DNA: TGTGCCTGGAGTAGACAGGCATTTAGCACAGATACGCAGTATTTT; CDR3 protein: CAWSRQAFSTDTQYF
V gene: TRBV7-9; clone size: .; J gene: TRBJ2-7; D gene: TRBD1; CDR3 DNA: TGTGCCAGCAGCTTAGGCGGGACAGGAAACTACGAGCAGTACTTC; CDR3 protein: CASSLGGTGNYEQYF
V gene: TRBV7-9; clone size: .; J gene: TRBJ2-5; D gene: TRBD1; CDR3 DNA: TGTGCCAGCAGCTTTAAGGGGGCCAGGGAGACCCAGTACTTC; CDR3 protein: CASSFKGARETQYF
V gene: TRBV11-1; clone size: .; J gene: TRBJ2-3; D gene: TRBD2; CDR3 DNA: TGTGCCAGCAGCTTATCGATACTAGCGGGAAGCACAGATACGCAGTATTTT; CDR3 protein: CASSLSILAGSTDTQYF
V gene: TRBV28; clone size: .; J gene: TRBJ2-1; D gene: TRBD2; CDR3 DNA: TGTGCCAGCAGTTCCTGGACTAGCGTCGATAACGGGGAGCAGTTCTTC; CDR3 protein: CASSSWTSVDNGEQFF